The 23 T cell receptor beta chains listed next were all sequenced from one sample in a study of lymphopenia after photon versus proton radiotherapy. Here immunoSEQ multiplex PCR was the method, and the copy in TCRdb shows in-frame clones only, minus some. The sample lists about 53,000 clones, around 83% seen once, with 25% to 30% in the top ten. The sample consisted of peripheral blood, taken from a patient treated with photon-based radiotherapy. These receptors came from a man between 50 and 59 years old with gastric cancer.

The V and J genes are TRBV28 and TRBJ1-2; 7 bases agree with TRBD1. Germline CDR1 MDHEN, CDR2 SYDVKM. V lost 6 bases, J lost 1 base, and 5 bases stayed unmatched. This CDR3 has 14 residues. CDR3 sequence (DNA): TGTGCCAGCAGGAGTCAGGGGGTTAACTATGGCTACACCTTC. Translation: CASRSQGVNYGYTF.

By its share, this clone is medium-sized (0.01 to 0.1%). At the DNA level, this CDR3 is encoded by other sequences in the same sample as well. This chain links TRBV9 with TRBJ2-7, with 7 bases lining up with TRBD1. Germline-derived CDR1 and CDR2 are SGDLS and YYNGEE. Trimming took 3 bases from V and 2 from J; bases not matched to a gene: 2. The CDR3 has 13 amino acids. The CDR3 protein is CASSGQGAYEQYF. The CDR3 nucleotides read TGTGCCAGCAGCGGACAGGGCGCCTACGAGCAGTACTTC.

The chain couples TRBV7-2 to TRBJ2-1; the D gene is possibly TRBD2 (5 bases). This CDR3 contains 17 residues. Germline-derived CDR1 and CDR2 are SGHTA and FQGNSA. Deletions cut 1 base from V and 1 base from J, with 14 bases between. CDR3 protein: CASSLGTSRASYNEQFF. The CDR3 bases are TGTGCCAGCAGCTTAGGTACTAGTAGGGCGTCCTACAATGAGCAGTTCTTC.

The J gene is TRBJ2-1, the V gene TRBV4-1; no clear D gene. The CDR3 length is 13 residues. V shed 2 bases and J shed 6 bases, with 8 bases lying between them. Germline V lookup: CDR1 MGHRA, CDR2 YSYEKL. The CDR3 region has the DNA TGCGCCAGCAGCCAATTATACCGCAATGAGCAGTTCTTC. Encoded protein: CASSQLYRNEQFF.

The CDR3: CASSLQSGVGGNQPQHF. The CDR3, as DNA: TGTGCCAGCAGTTTACAATCAGGGGTCGGGGGCAATCAGCCCCAGCATTTT. This sequence joins TRBV28 and TRBJ1-5, with D perhaps TRBD1 (6 bases). CDR1 MDHEN and CDR2 SYDVKM come from the germline V gene. The CDR3 sequence is 17 residues long. The V end was cut by 2 bases, the J end by 2 bases, with 16 bases between.

This chain links TRBV27 with TRBJ2-4, with D possibly being TRBD2 (5 bases). The CDR3 covers 12 residues. From germline, CDR1 is MNHEY and CDR2 SMNVEV (reference sequence). The V end was cut by 6 bases, the J end by 6 bases, with 9 bases between. In DNA form, the CDR3 reads TGTGCCAGCAGGGGAGACACAAACATTCAGTACTTC. Encoded protein: CASRGDTNIQYF.

The V and J genes are TRBV29-1 and TRBJ2-1; 8 bases align to TRBD2. CDR3 length: 12 amino acids. Germline lookup yields CDR1 SQVTM and CDR2 ANQGSEA. V lost 3 bases to trimming and J lost 7 bases; unmatched junction nucleotides: 2. The CDR3 coding sequence is TGCAGCGTTGATACTAGCGGTAATGAGCAGTTCTTC. Its protein product is CSVDTSGNEQFF.

The chain joins TRBV5-1 to TRBJ2-5; 8 nucleotides align to TRBD1. Germline CDR1 is SGHRS and CDR2 is YFSETQ. The CDR3 consists of 14 residues. Losses at the gene ends were 1 base for V and 4 bases for J; bases not matched to a gene: 3. The CDR3 bases are TGCGCCAGCAGCTTGACCGGACAGGGAGAGACCCAGTACTTC. Its protein product is CASSLTGQGETQYF.

The chain combines TRBV9 with TRBJ2-5; 11 bases are a match to TRBD2. The germline CDR1 and CDR2 sequences are SGDLS and YYNGEE. Trimming cost V 3 bases and J 1 base; bases outside gene matches: 5. This CDR3 region has 16 residues. CDR3 in DNA: TGTGCCAGCAGCGCGACTAGCGGGATAGTCCAAGAGACCCAGTACTTC. As protein: CASSATSGIVQETQYF.

The CDR3 loop reads CASSGGTLSYNEQFF. DNA for the CDR3: TGTGCCAGTAGTGGCGGGACTCTCTCCTACAATGAGCAGTTCTTC. The chain uses TRBV19 and TRBJ2-1, with a weak D call TRBD2 (6 bases). From germline, CDR1 is LNHDA and CDR2 SQIVND (reference sequence). CDR3 length equals 15 residues. V was clipped by 5 bases and J by 0 bases, with 11 bases between them.

This chain uses TRBV5-5 with TRBJ1-5; the D is unclear. CDR1 SGHKS and CDR2 YYEKEE come from the germline V gene (reference sequence). V lost 1 base and J 4 bases, leaving 15 bases between the germline ends. The CDR3 extends over 16 amino acids. The CDR3 spells CASSLFSGTGNQPQHF. CDR3 DNA sequence: TGTGCCAGCAGCTTGTTTTCGGGAACGGGTAATCAGCCCCAGCATTTT.

The J gene is TRBJ1-3, the V gene TRBV6-6, with no clear D. Trimming took 2 bases from V and 4 from J, leaving 12 bases between them. This CDR3 is built from 15 residues. CDR1 is MNHNY and CDR2 is SVGAGI in the germline V gene (reference sequence). CDR3 region: CASSYGPGHGNTIYF. The CDR3 DNA is TGTGCCAGCAGTTACGGCCCAGGTCACGGAAACACCATATATTTT.

This clone was picked up one time. This sequence joins TRBV7-2 and TRBJ2-5; no definite D call. Germline-derived CDR1 and CDR2 are SGHTA and FQGNSA. Trimming shortened V by 3 bases and J by 1 base, and 3 bases separated the two germline ends. CDR3 length equals 12 residues. For the CDR3, the DNA is TGTGCCAGCAGCTTGGTCCAAGAGACCCAGTACTTC. Protein: CASSLVQETQYF.

The chain has TRBV5-1 and TRBJ2-7; D tentatively reads TRBD1 or TRBD2 (5 bases each). V was cut by 0 bases and J by 0 bases, with 10 bases left in between. The CDR3 extends over 15 amino acids. Germline values: CDR1 SGHRS, CDR2 YFSETQ. The CDR3 sequence is CASSLGPGPSYEQYF. In DNA, the CDR3 is TGCGCCAGCAGCTTGGGCCCGGGACCCTCCTACGAGCAGTACTTC.

This chain joins TRBV5-8 and TRBJ2-2; 10 bases are a match to TRBD2. The CDR3 length is 17 residues. J gave up 6 bases and V 0 bases, and 8 bases lay outside the gene matches. Germline CDR1 is SGHTS and CDR2 is YDEGEE. DNA for the CDR3: TGTGCCAGCAGCTTGGCCCGGCTAGCGGGAGTCTCCGGGGAGCTGTTTTTT. Translated: CASSLARLAGVSGELFF.

This clone turned up a few times. The gene calls are TRBV30 and TRBJ2-7; D remains ambiguous. CDR1 and CDR2 from the germline V gene are GTSNPN and SVGIG (reference sequence). This CDR3 is 12 amino acids long. Trimming took off 1 base at V and 3 bases at J, with 7 bases between the two ends. The chain's CDR3 is CAWSGYDYEQYF. The CDR3 DNA is TGTGCCTGGAGTGGTTACGACTACGAGCAGTACTTC.

V and J are TRBV15 and TRBJ1-1, with a tentative D call TRBD1 (6 bases). Trimming cost V 0 bases and J 1 base, with 15 bases left between them. The CDR3 sequence is 17 residues long. Germline assignment: CDR1 LNHNV and CDR2 YYDKDF (reference sequence). CDR3 sequence (DNA): TGTGCCACCAGCAGAGAGAGCCCGGACAGCTCGAACACTGAAGCTTTCTTT. This sequence encodes CATSRESPDSSNTEAFF.

V and J are TRBV4-3 and TRBJ1-2; D gene uncertain. CDR1 and CDR2 from the germline V gene are LGHNA and YSLEER. The germline V and J ends were trimmed by 3 bases and 5 bases, with 16 bases remaining between them. This CDR3 is built from 15 residues. CDR3 protein: CASSQLPTDDYGYTF. In nucleotides, the CDR3 is TGCGCCAGCAGCCAGCTGCCGACCGACGATTATGGCTACACCTTC.

The rearrangement uses TRBV29-1 and TRBJ1-3; possibly TRBD1 for D (5 bases). CDR3 length: 14 amino acids. Germline values: CDR1 SQVTM, CDR2 ANQGSEA. V was shortened by 4 bases and J by 8 bases, with 18 bases between the two germline ends. Written as DNA, the CDR3 is TGCAGCGTTGCGGAGGGGCTCCCGTTGGACACCATATATTTT. Its protein is CSVAEGLPLDTIYF.

The chain recombines TRBV5-1 with TRBJ2-7, with 8 bases matching TRBD2. The CDR3 totals 14 residues. Germline trimming cut 2 bases from V and 2 bases from J; bases unmatched to any gene: 3. Germline V lookup: CDR1 SGHRS, CDR2 YFSETQ. The CDR3 loop reads CASSFALAAYEQYF. For the CDR3, the DNA is TGCGCCAGCAGCTTCGCACTAGCGGCCTACGAGCAGTACTTC.

The J gene is TRBJ2-3, the V gene TRBV7-3; the D call may be TRBD1 or TRBD2 (5 bases each). The CDR3 spans 15 residues. V shed 5 bases and J shed 0 bases, with 12 bases lying between them. CDR1 is SGHTA, CDR2 FQGTGA, per germline. The CDR3 DNA is TGTGCCAGCAGCCCAGGGACGATTAGCACAGATACGCAGTATTTT. It translates to CASSPGTISTDTQYF.

This clone came up once. The chain is built from TRBV15 and TRBJ2-5; D call uncertain. Germline lookup yields CDR1 LNHNV and CDR2 YYDKDF (reference sequence). The CDR3 covers 13 residues. V was cut by 0 bases and J by 2 bases, with 4 bases left in between. CDR3 sequence (DNA): TGTGCCACCAGCAGAGATCCGCAAGAGACCCAGTACTTC. Encoded protein: CATSRDPQETQYF. The full variable domain, in which reference TRBV15 and TRBJ2-5 provide the parts outside the CDR3, is DAMVIQNPRYQVTQFGKPVTLSCSQTLNHNVMYWYQQKSSQAPKLLFHYYDKDFNNEADTPDNFQSRRPNTSFCFLDIRSPGLGDTAMYLCATSRDPQETQYFGPGTRLLVL.

V gene TRBV2 combines with J gene TRBJ1-1; TRBD1 aligns across 8 bases. The CDR3 is made up of 13 amino acids. The junction had 8 bases not matched to a gene; V was cut back by 4 bases and J by 10 bases. Germline-derived CDR1 and CDR2 are SNHLY and FYNNEI. The CDR3 DNA follows: TGTGCCAGCAGTGTGGGACAGGCCGGGGGAGCTTTCTTT. It translates to CASSVGQAGGAFF.